This T cell receptor (beta chain) was profiled in a study of cytomegalovirus exposure and HLA in healthy donors. General study results and limits: Reports showed the classifier diagnosing cytomegalovirus status with high specificity and sensitivity. Reportedly, fewer N-insertions than the roughly 600-donor mean appeared in an Asian-associated ancestry cluster in a later analysis. For most TCR beta V segments, an earlier analysis put the productive rate at about 87% or about 30% of the time.

As for this clone: Its specificity is not known.

The CDR3 has 13 amino acids. Germline CDR1 is SGHRS and CDR2 is YFSETQ. The PCR ran on 60 Vbeta and 13 Jbeta primers. This table comes from immunoSEQ multiplex PCR, and its TCRdb copy is limited to in-frame clones, with some not included. The sample carries about 160,000 clones, 86% recorded once. The chain is built from TRBV5-1 and TRBJ2-5; D is unresolved. The DNA end is a closer match to TRBJ2-7, so the J assignment may be wrong. This receptor was identified in a woman between 18 and 29 years old in good health and CMV-seronegative. Sequencing used PBMCs. For the CDR3, the DNA is TGCGCCAGCAGCCCCGGGTGGAGTAGCGAGCAGTACTTC. Amino acids: CASSPGWSSEQYF.